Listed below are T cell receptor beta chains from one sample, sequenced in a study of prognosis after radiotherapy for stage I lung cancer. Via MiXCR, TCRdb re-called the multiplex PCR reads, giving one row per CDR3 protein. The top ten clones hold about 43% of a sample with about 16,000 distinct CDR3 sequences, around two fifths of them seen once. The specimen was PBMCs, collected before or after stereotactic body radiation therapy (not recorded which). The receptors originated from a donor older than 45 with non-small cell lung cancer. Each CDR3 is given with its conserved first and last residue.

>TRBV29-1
CSVEDEVIGRGPHHEQYF
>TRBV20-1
CSARNGRTPSNEQYF
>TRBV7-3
CASSLNQGAPNGYTF
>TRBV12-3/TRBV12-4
CATLRGGLDTIYF
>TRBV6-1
CGTGSNTEAFF
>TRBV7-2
CASSPFGRGRTEAFF
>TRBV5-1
CASSLVGGGNYGYTF
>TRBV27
CASSPWRGQRVIEQYF
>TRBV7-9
CASSLGGGWAQYF
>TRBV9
CASSVSGMNTEAFF
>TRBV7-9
CASSSPLTGSPLHF
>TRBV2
CASSAGLAGGQETQYF
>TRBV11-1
CASSTTVQETQYF
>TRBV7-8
CASSSQISTDTQYF
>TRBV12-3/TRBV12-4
CASIHSGGSREQFF
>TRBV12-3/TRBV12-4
CASSFVGTKVSPLHF
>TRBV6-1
CASTLAGGRETQYF
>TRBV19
CASKATYNEQFF
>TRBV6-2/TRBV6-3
CASSEQPGAKNIQYF
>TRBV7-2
CASSFSGGGETQYF
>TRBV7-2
CASSLYSVPGSYSNQPQHF
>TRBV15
CATSRSPGLRNTDTQYF
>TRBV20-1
CSARVDGNYGYTF
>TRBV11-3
CASSPRGGTYEQYF
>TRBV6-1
CASSTFTGGYDSPLHF
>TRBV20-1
CSASLFVAGANNEQFF
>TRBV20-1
CSGRGVTSGRVRTDTQYF
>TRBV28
CASSLLGGVAQETQYF
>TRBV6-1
CASTLMRSGLRTQYF
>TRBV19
CASSKGNEDGYTF
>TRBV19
CASSTGPNQPQHF
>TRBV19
CASNNRGPYNEQFF
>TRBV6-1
CASSEAIAGYSYNEQFF
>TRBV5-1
CASSFQGAPQETQYF
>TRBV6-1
CASSRTENQPQHF
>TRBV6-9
CASSYARTHDTESFF
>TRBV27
CSSSSGVSYEQYF
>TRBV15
CATSRDPTGGGNTIYF
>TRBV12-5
CASGLDLGTEAFF
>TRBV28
CASSFESRWTEAFF
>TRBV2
CASSEFLAGDTQYF
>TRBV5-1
CASSLQGGIGYTF
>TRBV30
CAWSVPTNEQFF
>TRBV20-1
CSARDRPSPNEQFF
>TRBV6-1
CASRKTGLAGSPYEQCF
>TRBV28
CARSLAGGRCYEQYF
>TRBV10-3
CAISGPGVTSGSYEQYF
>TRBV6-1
CASGRQGNSNQPQHF
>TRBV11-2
CASSSSLAPTRTDTQYF